The subject of this entry is one TCR beta chain. Its antigen is as yet unknown. The CDR3 is 17 residues long. Trimming removed 0 bases from V and 4 bases from J, with 16 bases in between. Germline CDR1 reads MGHRA; CDR2 reads YSYEKL. One entry per CDR3 protein results from TCRdb running MiXCR on the RT-PCR reads. This table has 800,000 or so distinct CDR3 sequences, 21% appearing once. This sample was included in a study of response to subunit inactivated influenza vaccine. Overall study findings and caveats: Authors suggested that a seasonal influenza vaccination recruits few new T cells each time.

Sequenced material: PBMCs from blood, taken 5 days after vaccination. The chain carries TRBV4-1 and TRBJ2-1, with D possibly matching TRBD1 (6 bases). This clonotype was sampled from a middle-aged man who received an inactivated influenza vaccine. DNA of the CDR3: TGCGCCAGCAGCCAAGAGAGGGGGTTCAGAATATACAATGAGCAGTTCTTC. Translation gives CASSQERGFRIYNEQFF.